Listed here are 14 T cell receptor beta chains from one sample, sequenced in a study of CD8+ T cells in alopecia areata. Sample treatment: oral pan-JAK inhibitor, 5-10 mg twice daily. cDNA serving as the sequencing template came from extracted, reverse transcribed RNA. Method: immunoSEQ multiplex PCR; TCRdb's copy keeps in-frame clones and lacks some. The repertoire holds about 94,000 clones, around three quarters seen once, with 15% to 20% in the top ten. The sample was CD8+ T cells sorted from blood, taken around week 42, from a patient treated with tofacitinib. These receptors were taken from a human donor with alopecia areata.

This clone was detected once. The chain couples TRBV6-1 to TRBJ1-1; D remains unclear. The V gene's germline CDR1 is MNHNS and CDR2 SASEGT. V was cut by 8 bases and J by 1 base, with 5 bases left in between. The CDR3 is 11 amino acids. CDR3 amino acids: CASHENTEAFF. CDR3 coding DNA: TGTGCCAGCCATGAGAACACTGAAGCTTTCTTT.

This rearrangement joins TRBV29-1 to TRBJ2-7; a possible D gene is TRBD1 (6 bases). The CDR3 sequence is 14 residues long. V was clipped by 2 bases and J by 5 bases, with 16 bases between them. Germline V gives CDR1 SQVTM, CDR2 ANQGSEA. The CDR3 DNA reads as TGCAGCGTTGAACCCCAGGGGAGAAGGAACGAGCAGTACTTC. It specifies CSVEPQGRRNEQYF.

Remarks on this clone: The junction differs from germline at one of its ends, possibly a read error. V gene TRBV7-8 combines with J gene TRBJ1-2, with D perhaps TRBD1 (5 bases). Germline-derived CDR1 and CDR2 are SGHVS and FQNEAQ. The CDR3 consists of 11 residues. CDR3 sequence reads: CASSSPRDFIF. CDR3 coding DNA: TGTGCCAGCAGCTCCCCAAGGGACTTCATCTTC. Drawing the rest from reference TRBV7-8 and TRBJ1-2, the complete variable domain is GAGVSQSPRYKVAKRGQDVALRCDPISGHVSLFWYQQALGQGPEFLTYFQNEAQLDKSGLPSDRFFAERPEGSVSTLKIQRTQQEDSAVYLCASSSPRDFIFGSGTRLTVV.

In this sample, this clone turned up a few times. The V gene is TRBV6-5, the J gene TRBJ2-1, with TRBD2 matching 8 bases. This CDR3 is 15 amino acids long. In germline, CDR1 is MNHEY, CDR2 SVGAGI. J lost 5 bases, V lost 0 bases, and 3 bases had no gene match. CDR3 DNA: TGTGCCAGCAGTTACTCGAGCGGGGGTCACAATGAGCAGTTCTTC. Protein sequence: CASSYSSGGHNEQFF.

This clone has a handful of counts. This chain uses TRBV13 with TRBJ1-2; weak D call: TRBD1 (5 bases). V was clipped by 0 bases and J by 8 bases, with 13 bases between them. Germline V gene data show CDR1 as PRHDT and CDR2 as FYEKMQ (reference sequence). The CDR3 runs to 14 residues. This CDR3 is CASSLGGAGQGYTF. The CDR3 DNA is TGTGCCAGCAGCTTAGGCGGGGCAGGGCAAGGCTACACCTTC. Together with reference TRBV13 and TRBJ1-2, the CDR3 gives the full variable domain: AAGVIQSPRHLIKEKRETATLKCYPIPRHDTVYWYQQGPGQDPQFLISFYEKMQSDKGSIPDRFSAQQFSDYHSELNMSSLELGDSALYFCASSLGGAGQGYTFGSGTRLTVV.

The chain carries TRBV4-1 and TRBJ1-2; perhaps TRBD1 as D (5 bases). Looked up from germline, CDR1 is MGHRA and CDR2 is YSYEKL. V was pared by 3 bases and J by 4 bases, with 12 bases between. The CDR3 runs 14 residues. The CDR3, as DNA: TGCGCCAGCAGCCAGGAGACAGATTCCTATGGCTACACCTTC. It yields the protein CASSQETDSYGYTF.

The chain combines TRBV4-3 with TRBJ1-2; D is undetermined. The germline V gene has CDR1 LGHNA and CDR2 YSLEER. V was clipped by 0 bases and J by 4 bases, with 12 bases between them. The length of the CDR3 is 15 residues. The CDR3: CASSQDPQAGYGYTF. CDR3 in DNA: TGCGCCAGCAGCCAAGACCCCCAGGCTGGCTATGGCTACACCTTC.

The chain has TRBV27 and TRBJ1-2, with TRBD1 matching 10 bases. CDR3 length: 16 amino acids. The junction had 15 bases not matched to a gene; V was cut back by 8 bases and J by 6 bases. The germline CDR1 and CDR2 sequences are MNHEY and SMNVEV (reference sequence). The CDR3 region is CASARGQGIWMNGYTF. For the CDR3, the DNA is TGTGCCAGCGCGCGGGGACAGGGGATTTGGATGAATGGCTACACCTTC.

Points on this clone: Other nucleotide sequences from this sample produce the same CDR3. This chain links TRBV9 with TRBJ1-5; a weak D match, TRBD1 (5 bases). In germline, CDR1 is SGDLS, CDR2 YYNGEE. The CDR3 covers 14 residues. Trimming cost V 0 bases and J 1 base, with 5 bases left between them. CDR3 residues: CASSVGGSNQPQHF. CDR3 sequence (DNA): TGTGCCAGCAGCGTAGGGGGCAGCAATCAGCCCCAGCATTTT. The full variable domain, in which reference TRBV9 and TRBJ1-5 provide the parts outside the CDR3, is DSGVTQTPKHLITATGQRVTLRCSPRSGDLSVYWYQQSLDQGLQFLIQYYNGEERAKGNILERFSAQQFPDLHSELNLSSLELGDSALYFCASSVGGSNQPQHFGDGTRLSIL.

The chain joins TRBV29-1 to TRBJ1-1; D is unclear. Germline V gene sequence: CDR1 SQVTM, CDR2 ANQGSEA. The CDR3 length is 12 residues. The CDR3 DNA reads TGCAGTTTGCTTAAAGGCGACACTGAAGCTTTCTTT. It codes for CSLLKGDTEAFF.

The chain has TRBV6-4 and TRBJ1-6, with D unclear. CDR1 and CDR2 (germline): MRHNA, SNTAGT. The ends were cut back, 6 bases at V and 7 bases at J, with 13 bases in the middle. The CDR3 has 14 amino acids. For the CDR3, the DNA is TGTGCCAGCAGGGAGGGAAAATCGAATTCACCCCTCCACTTT. Translated: CASREGKSNSPLHF.

The chain carries TRBV4-3 and TRBJ2-7; D possibly uses TRBD1 or TRBD2 (5 bases each). Trimming left V 0 bases short and J 3 bases short, with 18 bases between. The CDR3 runs 17 residues. The V gene's germline CDR1 is LGHNA and CDR2 YSLEER. The CDR3 nucleotides are TGCGCCAGCAGCCAAGATGCGAGGGGCCGTCTTATCTACGAGCAGTACTTC. It encodes CASSQDARGRLIYEQYF.

This chain links TRBV29-1 with TRBJ2-5; 11 bases fit TRBD2. The V and J ends lost 6 bases and 2 bases, in that order; junction bases with no gene match: 5. The CDR3 has 14 residues. The V gene's germline CDR1 is SQVTM and CDR2 ANQGSEA. This CDR3 reads CSVELAGEQETQYF. The CDR3 DNA is TGCAGCGTAGAACTAGCGGGGGAACAAGAGACCCAGTACTTC.

CDR3 amino acids: CASSLQGSYGYTF. As DNA, the CDR3 is TGTGCCAGCAGCCTACAGGGTAGCTATGGCTACACCTTC. The chain joins TRBV27 to TRBJ1-2, with D possibly being TRBD1 (6 bases). V lost 6 bases to trimming and J lost 4 bases, with 12 bases between them. This CDR3 comprises 13 residues. Germline CDR1 is MNHEY and CDR2 is SMNVEV (reference sequence).